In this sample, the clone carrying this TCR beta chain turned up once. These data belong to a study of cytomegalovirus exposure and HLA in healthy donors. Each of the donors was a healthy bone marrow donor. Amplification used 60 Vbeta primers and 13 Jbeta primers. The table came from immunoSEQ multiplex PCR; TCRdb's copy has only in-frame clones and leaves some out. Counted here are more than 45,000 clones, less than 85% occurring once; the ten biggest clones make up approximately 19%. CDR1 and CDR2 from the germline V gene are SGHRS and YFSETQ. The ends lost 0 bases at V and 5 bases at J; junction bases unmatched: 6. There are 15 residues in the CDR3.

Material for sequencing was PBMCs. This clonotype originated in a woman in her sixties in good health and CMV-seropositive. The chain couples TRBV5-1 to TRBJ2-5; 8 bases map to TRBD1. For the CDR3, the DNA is TGCGCCAGCAGCTTGGCAGGGGGCGAGAGGGAGACCCAGTACTTC. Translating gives CASSLAGGERETQYF.